The T cell receptor (beta chain) under discussion was sequenced for a study of Ad26.COV2.S vaccination and SARS-CoV-2 variants. V was pared by 7 bases and J by 3 bases, with 2 bases of the junction left unmatched. Germline V gives CDR1 SNHLY, CDR2 FYNNEI. The CDR3 runs 15 residues. Described treatment: around 19 received Ad26.COV2.S at low or high dose, single or two shots; about 5 received placebo; per-sample allocation not given. Samples were taken on day 63 after the first vaccine or placebo injection. Sequencing was performed with immunoSEQ multiplex PCR; in TCRdb, only in-frame clones are kept and a portion is missing. This table holds fewer than 400,000 clones, roughly nine tenths found once.

The TCR originated in a person between 18 and 65 years old who received the Ad26.COV2.S COVID-19 vaccine or a placebo. V gene TRBV2 combines with J gene TRBJ2-1; 14 bases are a match to TRBD2. Source: peripheral blood, taken in a trial of Ad26.COV2.S vaccine versus placebo. As DNA, the CDR3 is TGTGCCAGCACCGGGACTAGCGGGGGCTACAATGAGCAGTTCTTC. Its translation is CASTGTSGGYNEQFF.